These 22 T cell receptor beta chains were all obtained from the same sample, sequenced in a study of shared clonotypes between healthy human individuals. The method was immunoSEQ multiplex PCR; TCRdb's version includes in-frame clones alone and lacks a portion of them. This table holds some 530,000 clones, 81% found once. Sequenced material: PBMCs. The receptor set was obtained from a woman aged 40 to 50 in good health. Some clones in this sample may be carry-over from other donors' samples.

Comment on this clone: One base separates it from a far larger clone, so it is likely a read error. The chain is built from TRBV5-1 and TRBJ1-5; D is possibly TRBD1 (5 bases). The V gene's germline CDR1 is SGHRS and CDR2 YFSETQ. This CDR3 contains 16 residues. Trimming shortened V by 0 bases and J by 8 bases, and 18 bases separated the two germline ends. The CDR3 loop reads CASSLGGTGGCEPQHF. The CDR3 nucleotides read TGCGCCAGCAGCTTGGGTGGGACCGGTGGCTGTGAGCCCCAGCATTTT.

Remarks on this clone: A far more abundant clone sits one base away, making this likely a read error. V and J are TRBV6-6 and TRBJ2-3; tentatively, D is TRBD2 (6 bases). Germline V gene data show CDR1 as MNHNY and CDR2 as SVGAGI (reference sequence). The CDR3 totals 15 residues. V lost 8 bases to trimming and J lost 4 bases, with 19 bases between them. The CDR3 sequence is CASGLPGLRADTQYF. The CDR3 region has the DNA TGTGCCAGCGGGCTGCCCGGACTACGCGCAGATACGCAGTATTTT.

This chain connects TRBV30 to TRBJ2-5, with TRBD1 matching over 7 bases. V was clipped by 1 base and J by 4 bases; unmatched bases: 3. The length of the CDR3 is 13 residues. CDR1 is GTSNPN and CDR2 is SVGIG in the germline V gene (reference sequence). As DNA, the CDR3 is TGTGCCTGGAGTGGTAGGGGGCGAGAGACCCAGTACTTC. It yields the protein CAWSGRGRETQYF.

As for this clone: Other DNA sequences of this sample code for an identical CDR3. V usage is TRBV28 and J usage is TRBJ2-1, with TRBD1 matching 8 bases. The CDR3 totals 13 residues. After removal of 5 bases from V and 9 bases from J, the junction contained 6 bases not matched to a gene. CDR1 is MDHEN and CDR2 is SYDVKM in the germline V gene. The CDR3 DNA follows: TGTGCCAGCAGTCGTGACAGGGGCGGTGAGCAGTTCTTC. Protein sequence: CASSRDRGGEQFF.

The J gene is TRBJ2-4, the V gene TRBV5-4; D is tentatively TRBD1 or TRBD2 (6 bases each). Trimming removed 9 bases at V and 1 base at J, with 17 bases between. The germline V gene has CDR1 SGHNT and CDR2 YYREEE (reference sequence). This CDR3 is 15 amino acids long. CDR3 loop: CATHTGAGAKNIQYF. For the CDR3, the DNA is TGTGCCACTCACACGGGGGCAGGCGCCAAAAACATTCAGTACTTC.

The chain joins TRBV7-2 to TRBJ2-1; D unresolved. Trimming removed 1 base from V and 0 bases from J, with 7 bases in between. CDR1 and CDR2 (germline): SGHTA, FQGNSA. This CDR3 is built from 15 residues. DNA of the CDR3: TGTGCCAGCAGCTTAGACCTGAGCTCCTACAATGAGCAGTTCTTC. It yields the protein CASSLDLSSYNEQFF.

This clone was observed a handful of times. V usage is TRBV5-5 and J usage is TRBJ2-7; tentative D call: TRBD2 (5 bases). Germline V gene lookup returns CDR1 SGHKS and CDR2 YYEKEE (reference sequence). The CDR3 runs to 15 residues. Trimming removed 2 bases from V and 6 bases from J, with 18 bases in between. CDR3 residues: CASSFVGGPSVEQYF. In DNA form, the CDR3 reads TGTGCCAGCAGCTTCGTAGGCGGGCCCTCCGTCGAGCAGTACTTC.

CDR3 loop: CAISEGRTLYEQYF. CDR3 nucleotide sequence: TGTGCCATCAGTGAGGGCAGGACCCTCTACGAGCAGTACTTC. The chain has TRBV10-3 and TRBJ2-7, with unresolved D. The V gene lost 2 bases and the J gene lost 3 bases, with 11 bases spanning the gap. Germline CDR1 and CDR2: ENHRY and SYGVKD. The CDR3 runs 14 residues.

The chain is built from TRBV6-1 and TRBJ1-1; D gene ambiguous. This CDR3 is 11 amino acids long. The V end was cut by 7 bases, the J end by 6 bases, with 9 bases between. CDR1 and CDR2 from the germline V gene are MNHNS and SASEGT. The CDR3: CASTLEAEAFF. CDR3 coding DNA: TGTGCCAGCACACTGGAGGCTGAAGCTTTCTTT.

This chain connects TRBV29-1 to TRBJ1-1, with D unclear. Trimming took off 6 bases at V and 4 bases at J, with 15 bases between the two ends. The CDR3 runs to 13 residues. The V gene's germline CDR1 is SQVTM and CDR2 ANQGSEA. CDR3 in amino acids: CSVDRSGSTEAFF. The CDR3 nucleotides are TGCAGCGTGGATAGGTCGGGTAGCACTGAAGCTTTCTTT.

This clone was detected once. This chain links TRBV28 with TRBJ2-7; 8 bases line up with TRBD2. Unmatched junction bases numbered 12, after V lost 7 bases and J lost 4 bases. Per germline, CDR1 MDHEN and CDR2 SYDVKM. The CDR3 is 15 residues long. CDR3 protein: CASTSPSGRTYEQYF. The CDR3 coding sequence is TGTGCCAGCACCTCCCCCAGCGGGAGAACGTACGAGCAGTACTTC.

A word on this clone: This likely traces to a read error, being one base from a far larger clone. Other DNA sequences in the sample encode the same CDR3. The V call is TRBV6-1, the J call TRBJ2-7; 10 positions match TRBD1. The CDR3 totals 13 residues. Looked up from germline, CDR1 is MNHNS and CDR2 is SASEGT. This CDR3 is CASRRGTGAEQYF. The CDR3 DNA is TGTGCAAGCAGGCGAGGGACAGGGGCCGAGCAGTACTTC.

The rearrangement links TRBV30 to TRBJ2-1; 7 positions agree with TRBD1. Germline values: CDR1 GTSNPN, CDR2 SVGIG (reference sequence). Unmatched junction bases numbered 12, after V lost 3 bases and J lost 7 bases. The CDR3 has 15 amino acids. This chain's CDR3 is CAWSPRRGPGNEQFF. In DNA, the CDR3 is TGTGCCTGGAGCCCCAGAAGGGGGCCGGGGAATGAGCAGTTCTTC.

In the case of this clone: A single base is all that separates this from a far larger clone, so a read error is likely. The rearrangement uses TRBV13 and TRBJ1-5; D is unclear. Germline CDR1 and CDR2: PRHDT and FYEKMQ (reference sequence). The CDR3 spans 12 residues. Trimming took 5 bases from V and 4 from J, leaving 6 bases between them. CDR3 sequence reads: CASSASNQPQHF. CDR3 bases: TGTGCCAGCAGCGCCAGTAATCAGCCCCAGCATTTT.

The J gene is TRBJ1-3, the V gene TRBV6-6, with 8 bases that match TRBD1. The CDR3 extends over 14 amino acids. With 6 bases clipped from V and 8 bases from J, the junction kept 9 bases outside the gene matches. The germline V gene has CDR1 MNHNY and CDR2 SVGAGI (reference sequence). The CDR3 is CASRNNGQGHTIYF. The CDR3 DNA is TGTGCCAGCAGGAATAATGGACAGGGACACACCATATATTTT.

To note about this clone: A far larger clone is a single base away, which makes a read error likely. Other DNA sequences in the same sample also yield this CDR3. This chain links TRBV4-1 with TRBJ1-2, with 7 bases fitting TRBD1. Looked up from germline, CDR1 is MGHRA and CDR2 is YSYEKL. After removal of 4 bases from V and 1 base from J, the junction contained 6 bases not matched to a gene. The CDR3 loop spans 15 amino acids. The CDR3 spells CASSLRTGDNYGYTF. Written as DNA, the CDR3 is TGCGCCAGCAGCCTCCGGACAGGAGATAACTATGGCTACACCTTC.

Note on this clone: A far bigger clonotype differs at one base, so this is likely a read error. V gene TRBV15 combines with J gene TRBJ2-7; D is possibly TRBD1 (6 bases). V gave up 1 base and J gave up 4 bases, with 17 bases separating them. Germline V gene sequence: CDR1 LNHNV, CDR2 YYDKDF (reference sequence). This CDR3 has 16 residues. CDR3 sequence: CATSRGLGQGSYEQYF. The CDR3, as DNA: TGTGCCACCAGCAGAGGTTTGGGACAAGGATCATACGAGCAGTACTTC.

The chain employs TRBV18 and TRBJ2-3, with 11 nucleotides matching TRBD2. CDR1 KGHSH and CDR2 LQKENI come from the germline V gene. This CDR3 has 15 amino acids. Losses at the gene ends were 5 bases for V and 2 bases for J; bases not matched to a gene: 3. CDR3 loop: CASSALAGDTDTQYF. The CDR3 coding sequence is TGTGCCAGCTCAGCACTAGCGGGGGACACAGATACGCAGTATTTT.

This chain connects TRBV7-2 to TRBJ2-1; D is possibly TRBD1 (5 bases). The CDR3 covers 16 residues. Deletions cut 1 base from V and 4 bases from J, with 14 bases between. Germline V CDR1 and CDR2: SGHTA, FQGNSA. The CDR3 sequence: CASSLGARAIYNEQFF. In DNA, the CDR3 is TGTGCCAGCAGCTTAGGTGCCAGGGCAATTTACAATGAGCAGTTCTTC.

V is TRBV11-3 and J is TRBJ2-2; D remains unclear. Per the germline V gene, CDR1 is SGHNT and CDR2 is YENEEA. The CDR3 is made up of 12 amino acids. V lost 2 bases and J 6 bases, leaving 4 bases between the germline ends. The CDR3: CASSLRSGELFF. As DNA, the CDR3 is TGTGCCAGCAGCTTACGGTCCGGGGAGCTGTTTTTT.

This chain joins TRBV6-5 and TRBJ1-5; possible D gene TRBD1, 6 bases. V lost 2 bases to trimming and J lost 4 bases, with 9 bases between them. The germline CDR1 and CDR2 sequences are MNHEY and SVGAGI. This CDR3 has 14 amino acids. Here the CDR3 DNA reads TGTGCCAGCAGTTACGGCACAGGGAATCAGCCCCAGCATTTT. It is translated as CASSYGTGNQPQHF.

On this clone: It is likely a read error: a sequence one base away is far more abundant. V and J are TRBV28 and TRBJ1-2; TRBD1 might be the D (5 bases). The germline gives CDR1 MDHEN, CDR2 SYDVKM. Trimming shortened V by 2 bases and J by 10 bases, and 11 bases separated the two germline ends. CDR3 length equals 12 residues. This CDR3 reads CASSLLGVDYTF. The DNA for the CDR3 is TGTGCCAGCAGTTTACTAGGGGTTGACTACACCTTC.